This T cell receptor beta chain came from a study of HIV-infected children after antiretroviral therapy interruption. Overall study context: Children's median ages were 9.5 years and 8 years by group. Interruption-arm sampling covered weeks 0, 12, interruption end (24 or 48), and about 3 years post-study. In continuous treatment, analyzed samples were from weeks 0, 48 and 150.

RNA-based 3' RACE libraries used unique molecular identifiers. TCRdb called the 3' RACE reads again in MiXCR, with one record for every CDR3 protein. The sample records around 15,000 distinct CDR3 sequences, about 3.4% being singletons. Regarding the study as a whole: By the end of treatment interruption, naive CD4+ clonality (Gini) increased.

Treatment of the sample: PENTA 11 planned treatment interruption arm or continuous ART arm. This clonotype has at least ten counts. Its antigen is unknown. V dropped 2 bases and J dropped 4; count of bases not matched to a gene: 3. Germline V gene lookup returns CDR1 DFQATT and CDR2 SNEGSKA (reference sequence). The CDR3 runs to 13 residues. The TCR originated in a child aged 2 to 17 with HIV. Sequenced here: CD45RA+ CD4+ T cells from PBMCs, sampled from a donor given antiretroviral therapy, either interrupted or continuous. Documented subset: naive CD4+ CD45RA+ CD45RO- T cells. This sequence joins TRBV20-1 and TRBJ2-3; 7 bases are a match to TRBD2. CDR3 amino acids: CSARLRGSDTQYF. CDR3 DNA: TGCAGTGCTAGATTGCGGGGGTCAGATACGCAGTATTTT.